The clone carrying this T cell receptor (beta chain) was found a few times. Patients in Seattle were enrolled during active infection, then followed longitudinally. These data come from a study of blood T cell repertoires in COVID-19. For the study at large: Samples taken during acute and convalescent COVID-19 were collected in the United States, Italy and Spain. Nucleic acid was either cDNA or gDNA, and it came from T cells, B-cell-depleted T cells, or PBMCs.

As originally analysed: Reference gene primer amplification in the assay estimated nucleated cell counts. The method was immunoSEQ multiplex PCR; TCRdb's version includes in-frame clones alone and lacks a portion of them. Clone size and the V and J calls come from that table; the DNA yielded D and trimming. The table has around 170,000 clones, under 85% seen once. CDR1 SGHNT and CDR2 YENEEA come from the germline V gene. The CDR3 length is 13 residues. Trimming took off 3 bases at V and 4 bases at J, with 9 bases between the two ends. Sequenced input: peripheral blood. This clonotype was obtained from a woman in her 70s with COVID-19, enrolled during active disease. This sequence joins TRBV11-3 and TRBJ1-1, with TRBD1 as a possible D gene (5 bases). This CDR3 is CASSFIGGTEAFF. The CDR3 DNA reads as TGTGCCAGCAGCTTCATCGGGGGCACTGAAGCTTTCTTT.